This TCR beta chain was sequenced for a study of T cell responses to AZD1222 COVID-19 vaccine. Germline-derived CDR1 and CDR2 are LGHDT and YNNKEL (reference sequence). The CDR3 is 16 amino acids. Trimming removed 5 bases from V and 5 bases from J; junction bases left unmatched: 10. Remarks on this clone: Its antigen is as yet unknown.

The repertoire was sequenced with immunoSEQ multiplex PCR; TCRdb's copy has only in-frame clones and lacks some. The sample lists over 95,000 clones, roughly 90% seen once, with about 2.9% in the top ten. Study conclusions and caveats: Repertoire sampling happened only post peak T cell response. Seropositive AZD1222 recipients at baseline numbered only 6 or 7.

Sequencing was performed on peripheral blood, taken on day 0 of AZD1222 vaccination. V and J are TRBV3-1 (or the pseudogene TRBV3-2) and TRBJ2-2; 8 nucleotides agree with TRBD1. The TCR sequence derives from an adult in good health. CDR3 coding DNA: TGTGCCAGCAGCTCTCAGGGGGCTGATAGTACCGGGGAGCTGTTTTTT. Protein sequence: CASSSQGADSTGELFF.